This TCR beta chain was retrieved from a study of CD8+CD57+ T cells in acquired aplastic anemia. This CDR3 comprises 16 residues. J was trimmed by 7 bases and V by 0 bases; bases with no gene match: 4. CDR1 and CDR2 from the germline V gene are LGHNA and YNFKEQ. Genomic DNA served as template for TCR beta VDJ and CDR3 profiling. In TCRdb, the reads were re-called with MiXCR into one record per CDR3 protein. The sample lists roughly 260,000 distinct CDR3 sequences; around 43% were seen once. All patients picked for sequencing had shown, by flow cytometry, an expansion of CD8+CD57+ cells. The sequence was collected from a human donor with aplastic anemia. Sequenced: sorted CD4+, CD8+, or CD8+CD57+ T cells (not recorded which) from PBMCs. The chain couples TRBV4-2 to TRBJ1-6; 9 nucleotides line up with TRBD1. Here the CDR3 reads CASSQDRDRDNSPLHF. CDR3 coding DNA: TGTGCCAGCAGCCAAGACCGGGACAGGGACAATTCACCCCTCCACTTT.